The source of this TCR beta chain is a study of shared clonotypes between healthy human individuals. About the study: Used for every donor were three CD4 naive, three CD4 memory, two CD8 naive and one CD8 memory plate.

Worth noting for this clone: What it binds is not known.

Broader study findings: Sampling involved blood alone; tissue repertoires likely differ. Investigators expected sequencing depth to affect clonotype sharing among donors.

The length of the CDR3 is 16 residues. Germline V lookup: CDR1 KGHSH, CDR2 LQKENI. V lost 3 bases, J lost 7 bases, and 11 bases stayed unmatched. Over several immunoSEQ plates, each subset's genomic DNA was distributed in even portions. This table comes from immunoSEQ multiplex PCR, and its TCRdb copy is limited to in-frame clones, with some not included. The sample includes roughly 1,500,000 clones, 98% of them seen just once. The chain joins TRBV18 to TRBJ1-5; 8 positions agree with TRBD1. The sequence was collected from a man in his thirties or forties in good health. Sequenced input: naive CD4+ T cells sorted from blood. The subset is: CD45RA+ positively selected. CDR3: CASSPPETGEGQPQHF. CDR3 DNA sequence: TGTGCCAGCTCACCTCCGGAGACAGGGGAAGGGCAGCCCCAGCATTTT. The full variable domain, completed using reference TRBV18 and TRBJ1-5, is NAGVMQNPRHLVRRRGQEARLRCSPMKGHSHVYWYRQLPEEGLKFMVYLQKENIIDESGMPKERFSAEFPKEGPSILRIQQVVRGDSAAYFCASSPPETGEGQPQHFGDGTRLSIL.